One and the same sample provided the 20 T cell receptor beta chains below, sequenced in a study of long-term antiretroviral therapy in people with HIV. The assay, immunoSEQ v3.0, was run at survey level. The assay was immunoSEQ multiplex PCR, and TCRdb's table has in-frame clones only and misses some. The data contain about 21,000 clones, roughly nine tenths of them singletons. The sample consisted of unsorted PBMCs, taken approximately 4.5 years before starting antiretroviral therapy. These receptors all stem from a woman younger than 45 with HIV.

The rearrangement joins TRBV4-3 to TRBJ2-3, with D tentatively TRBD2 (5 bases). V was trimmed by 2 bases and J by 6 bases, leaving 24 bases between them. The CDR3 length is 18 residues. In germline, CDR1 is LGHNA, CDR2 YSLEER. The CDR3 region is CASSQFVQSGSLGDTQYF. Written as DNA, the CDR3 is TGCGCCAGCAGCCAATTCGTCCAAAGCGGATCGTTAGGCGATACGCAGTATTTT.

This sequence joins TRBV11-2 and TRBJ2-3, with 14 bases identical to TRBD2. There are 18 residues in the CDR3. CDR1 is SGHAT and CDR2 is FQNNGV in the germline V gene. The junction had 10 bases not matched to a gene; V was cut back by 7 bases and J by 1 base. The CDR3 sequence is CASTRRTSGGTGTDTQYF. The CDR3 coding sequence is TGTGCCAGCACCCGGCGGACTAGCGGGGGGACGGGCACAGATACGCAGTATTTT.

CDR3 loop: CASSLVLGGEREAFF. The CDR3 region has the DNA TGTGCCAGCAGCTTAGTCCTCGGTGGGGAAAGAGAAGCTTTCTTT. The J gene is TRBJ1-1, the V gene TRBV7-9; D gene unclear. V was shortened by 1 base and J by 8 bases, with 17 bases between the two germline ends. This CDR3 has 15 residues. The germline V gene has CDR1 SEHNR and CDR2 FQNEAQ (reference sequence).

The chain combines TRBV9 with TRBJ2-3, with D possibly matching TRBD1 (6 bases). Germline V lookup: CDR1 SGDLS, CDR2 YYNGEE. Trimming stripped 2 bases from V and 6 bases from J, with 19 bases between. This CDR3 is 16 amino acids long. CDR3 nucleotide sequence: TGTGCCAGCAGCGTGGTTGGCAGGGGCTTGATGGATACGCAGTATTTT. As protein: CASSVVGRGLMDTQYF.

This clone was found once. This chain links TRBV12-5 with TRBJ1-1; tentative D call: TRBD1 (5 bases). Trimming left V 2 bases short and J 0 bases short, with 13 bases between. The CDR3 is 16 amino acids. Germline-derived CDR1 and CDR2 are LGHNT and FRNRAP. The chain's CDR3 is CASGLTSGRMNTEAFF. DNA of the CDR3: TGTGCTAGTGGTTTGACATCAGGGCGTATGAACACTGAAGCTTTCTTT.

The genes are TRBV25-1 and TRBJ2-1, with D perhaps TRBD1 (8 bases). CDR1 is MGHDK and CDR2 is SYGVNS in the germline V gene. The CDR3 consists of 15 residues. Trimming shortened V by 4 bases and J by 6 bases, and 16 bases separated the two germline ends. The CDR3 sequence: CASSATGGGRNEQFF. CDR3 DNA: TGTGCCAGCAGTGCAACAGGGGGGGGTCGCAATGAGCAGTTCTTC. Full variable domain (rest looked up from reference TRBV25-1 and TRBJ2-1): EADIYQTPRYLVIGTGKKITLECSQTMGHDKMYWYQQDPGMELHLIHYSYGVNSTEKGDLSSESTVSRIRTEHFPLTLESARPSHTSQYLCASSATGGGRNEQFFGPGTRLTVL.

The chain employs TRBV5-8 and TRBJ1-2; 9 nucleotides match TRBD1. This CDR3 region has 16 residues. Germline values: CDR1 SGHTS, CDR2 YDEGEE. J gave up 5 bases and V 4 bases, and 12 bases lay outside the gene matches. CDR3 nucleotide sequence: TGTGCCAGCAGCCGACTCAACACAGGGGGCAGATATGGCTACACCTTC. Protein sequence: CASSRLNTGGRYGYTF.

The CDR3, as DNA: TGTGCCAGCAGGGACAGAAGGGGCCCTGAAGCTTTCTTT. Translating gives CASRDRRGPEAFF. The genes are TRBV6-6 and TRBJ1-1, with D perhaps matching TRBD1 (6 bases). The CDR3 is 13 residues long. Trimming took off 6 bases at V and 6 bases at J, with 14 bases between the two ends. Germline V lookup: CDR1 MNHNY, CDR2 SVGAGI (reference sequence).

The count of this clone is one. This rearrangement joins TRBV15 to TRBJ1-2, with D perhaps matching TRBD1 (5 bases). This CDR3 spans 15 amino acids. In germline, CDR1 is LNHNV, CDR2 YYDKDF (reference sequence). Between the trimmed V and J ends, which lost 4 bases and 2 bases, there was a span of 14 bases. CDR3 residues: CATSTSREDNYGYTF. The CDR3 DNA sequence: TGTGCCACCAGCACGTCCAGGGAGGACAACTATGGCTACACCTTC.

This clone was picked up one time. The chain links TRBV13 to TRBJ2-7; no clear D. This CDR3 contains 12 residues. Trimming left V 1 base short and J 4 bases short, with 5 bases between. In germline, CDR1 is PRHDT, CDR2 FYEKMQ (reference sequence). The CDR3 coding sequence is TGTGCCAGCAGCTTAGAATCGTACGAGCAGTACTTC. As protein: CASSLESYEQYF.

In this sample, this clone turned up once. The chain recombines TRBV7-2 with TRBJ1-2; D gene ambiguous. CDR3 length: 14 amino acids. The germline CDR1 and CDR2 sequences are SGHTA and FQGNSA. V was pared by 7 bases and J by 2 bases, with 14 bases between. CDR3 in DNA: TGTGCCAGCACCGAGGGCGGGGTAAACTATGGCTACACCTTC. Amino acids: CASTEGGVNYGYTF.

The chain recombines TRBV10-3 with TRBJ2-3; the D gene is possibly TRBD1 (6 bases). Germline V gene lookup returns CDR1 ENHRY and CDR2 SYGVKD. There are 15 residues in the CDR3. Trimming cost V 6 bases and J 0 bases, with 13 bases left between them. The CDR3 is CAISLTGASTDTQYF. The CDR3 DNA sequence: TGTGCCATCAGCTTGACAGGAGCCAGCACAGATACGCAGTATTTT.

The sample holds a few counts of this clone. The chain carries TRBV30 and TRBJ1-6, with TRBD1 matching 8 bases. In germline, CDR1 is GTSNPN, CDR2 SVGIG (reference sequence). The CDR3 runs 12 residues. Germline trimming cut 5 bases from V and 9 bases from J; bases unmatched to any gene: 3. CDR3 sequence: CAWGQGGSPLHF. The CDR3 bases are TGTGCCTGGGGACAGGGAGGTTCACCCCTCCACTTT.

This rearrangement joins TRBV4-3 to TRBJ2-1; D is undetermined. Deletions cut 0 bases from V and 6 bases from J, with 9 bases between. Germline-derived CDR1 and CDR2 are LGHNA and YSLEER. This CDR3 is 14 amino acids long. The CDR3 sequence: CASSQDRWGNEQFF. The DNA of the CDR3 is TGCGCCAGCAGCCAAGATCGGTGGGGCAATGAGCAGTTCTTC.

The sample holds a few counts of this clone. The V and J genes are TRBV30 and TRBJ2-7, with TRBD1 identical over 9 bases. This CDR3 is 15 amino acids long. Germline CDR1 reads GTSNPN; CDR2 reads SVGIG (reference sequence). V trimming: 2 bases; J trimming: 3 bases; junction bases outside the gene matches: 8. In nucleotides, the CDR3 is TGTGCCTGGAGTCCCTATCCGGACAGGGGCTACGAGCAGTACTTC. Amino acid sequence: CAWSPYPDRGYEQYF.

The J gene is TRBJ1-2, the V gene TRBV14; 7 positions match TRBD1. The J segment lost 8 bases and the V segment lost 0 bases, leaving 6 bases of the junction unmatched. This CDR3 spans 14 amino acids. Germline CDR1 reads SGHDN; CDR2 reads FVKESK. The DNA of the CDR3 is TGTGCCAGCAGCCAAGATCGACAGGGATACGGCTACACCTTC. Residues: CASSQDRQGYGYTF. Full variable domain (remainder filled in from reference TRBV14 and TRBJ1-2): EAGVTQFPSHSVIEKGQTVTLRCDPISGHDNLYWYRRVMGKEIKFLLHFVKESKQDESGMPNNRFLAERTGGTYSTLKVQPAELEDSGVYFCASSQDRQGYGYTFGSGTRLTVV.

This chain links TRBV2 with TRBJ2-3; TRBD1 matches 8 bases. Trimming cost V 4 bases and J 1 base; bases outside gene matches: 1. Per germline, CDR1 SNHLY and CDR2 FYNNEI. The CDR3 spans 14 residues. The CDR3 reads CASSGGQGTDTQYF. In DNA form, the CDR3 reads TGTGCCAGCAGTGGGGGACAGGGCACAGATACGCAGTATTTT.

The chain is built from TRBV5-6 and TRBJ1-2; no clear D gene. Deletions cut 4 bases from V and 4 bases from J, with 11 bases between. CDR1 SGHDT and CDR2 YYEEEE come from the germline V gene. CDR3 length equals 13 residues. The CDR3 loop is CASSPGLVYGYTF. The CDR3 nucleotides are TGTGCCAGCAGCCCCGGGCTGGTCTATGGCTACACCTTC.

This sequence joins TRBV5-6 and TRBJ1-1, with unresolved D. The CDR3 is 13 residues long. In germline, CDR1 is SGHDT, CDR2 YYEEEE. The germline V and J ends were trimmed by 9 bases and 6 bases, with 18 bases remaining between them. The CDR3 DNA follows: TGTGCCACCTCGCGAGATAGGCAGGCTGAAGCTTTCTTT. Translated, it gives CATSRDRQAEAFF.

V is TRBV7-8 and J is TRBJ1-6; D possibly corresponds to TRBD1 (5 bases). Between the trimmed V and J ends, which lost 5 bases and 4 bases, there was a span of 12 bases. Germline V gives CDR1 SGHVS, CDR2 FQNEAQ. There are 15 residues in the CDR3. This CDR3 reads CASSPIGTYNSPLHF. CDR3 sequence (DNA): TGTGCCAGCAGCCCCATTGGGACTTATAATTCACCCCTCCACTTT.